This TCR beta chain came from a study of blood T cells in healthy people across ages. Using a J-beta primer mix together with a sample-barcoded 5' primer, a second PCR was run for roughly 7 to 11 cycles. TCRdb ran MiXCR on the 5' RACE reads and lists one entry per CDR3 protein. The repertoire holds 630,000 or so distinct CDR3 sequences, with roughly 32% as singletons. This clonotype was seen at least ten times. The sample, about 10 milliliters of peripheral blood, was drawn from each donor. This CDR3 contains 14 residues. The germline gives CDR1 LGHDT, CDR2 YNNKEL (reference sequence). The V segment lost 4 bases and the J segment 8 bases; nucleotides outside the gene matches: 9.

This clonotype was obtained from an elderly woman in good health. The rearrangement links TRBV3-1 to TRBJ1-2, with 8 bases that match TRBD1. The sequenced sample consisted of blood. The CDR3 loop is CASSPGTGVTGYTF. The CDR3 nucleotides are TGTGCCAGCAGCCCCGGGACAGGCGTAACAGGCTACACCTTC.